The 29 T cell receptor beta chains in this list originate from one sample, sequenced in a study of follicular helper T cells after annual influenza vaccination. Time point meaning: 2015-2016 season, pre-vaccination. Using immunoSEQ multiplex PCR, the repertoire was profiled, and TCRdb retains in-frame clones only, with some absent. The repertoire holds thousands of clones, about four fifths seen once, with approximately 2.2% in the top ten. Material: CXCR5+ CD38- circulating T follicular helper cells from blood, obtained on the day of influenza vaccination. The subset: circulating Tfh, non-naive CD4+CXCR5+PD-1+ (ICOS+CD38+ or ICOS-CD38-). Receptors originate from an adult who received the influenza vaccine.

This chain links TRBV19 with TRBJ2-3; the match to TRBD2 covers 10 bases. Germline V gene lookup returns CDR1 LNHDA and CDR2 SQIVND (reference sequence). CDR3 length equals 15 residues. V shed 6 bases, J shed 3 bases, and the junction held 6 bases outside the gene matches. The CDR3 sequence is CASRQRTSGTDTQYF. CDR3 nucleotide sequence: TGTGCCAGTAGACAACGGACTAGCGGAACAGATACGCAGTATTTT. The variable domain in full, with the rest retrieved from reference TRBV19 and TRBJ2-3, is DGGITQSPKYLFRKEGQNVTLSCEQNLNHDAMYWYRQDPGQGLRLIYYSQIVNDFQKGDIAEGYSVSREKKESFPLTVTSAQKNPTAFYLCASRQRTSGTDTQYFGPGTRLTVL.

A single count supports this clone. The J gene is TRBJ1-2, the V gene TRBV5-1, with D maybe TRBD1 (6 bases). Trimming removed 0 bases from V and 4 bases from J, with 16 bases in between. The CDR3 sequence is 16 residues long. CDR1 and CDR2 (germline): SGHRS, YFSETQ. This CDR3 is CASSLASAGVGYGYTF. CDR3 coding DNA: TGCGCCAGCAGCTTGGCTTCCGCAGGGGTGGGCTATGGCTACACCTTC.

The J gene is TRBJ1-4, the V gene TRBV6-1, with TRBD1 as a possible D gene (5 bases). This CDR3 comprises 16 residues. V shed 3 bases and J shed 5 bases, with 16 bases lying between them. Per germline, CDR1 MNHNS and CDR2 SASEGT. The CDR3 DNA reads TGTGCCAGCAGTGACGCCCGCAGGGAGGGGAATGAAAAACTGTTTTTT. Protein: CASSDARREGNEKLFF.

This rearrangement joins TRBV11-2 to TRBJ2-1; 11 bases fit TRBD2. Germline lookup yields CDR1 SGHAT and CDR2 FQNNGV. V shed 5 bases and J 7 bases; nucleotides not matched to a gene: 4. The CDR3 length is 14 residues. The DNA of the CDR3 is TGTGCCAGCAGCCCAACTAGCGGGGGTAATGAGCAGTTCTTC. It translates to CASSPTSGGNEQFF.

V gene TRBV5-5 combines with J gene TRBJ1-3; no firm D call. Germline V gives CDR1 SGHKS, CDR2 YYEKEE (reference sequence). Trimming took 0 bases from V and 1 from J, leaving 8 bases between them. This CDR3 is 15 amino acids long. CDR3 in amino acids: CASSLVAGSGNTIYF. In DNA form, the CDR3 reads TGTGCCAGCAGCTTGGTCGCGGGTTCTGGAAACACCATATATTTT.

V and J are TRBV6-1 and TRBJ2-3, with 9 bases that match TRBD1. The CDR3 has 15 residues. Trimming cost V 10 bases and J 4 bases; bases outside gene matches: 12. Germline V gene sequence: CDR1 MNHNS, CDR2 SASEGT. In DNA, the CDR3 is TGTGCCACCAGCCGTGGGACAGGGATTGCAGATACGCAGTATTTT. Protein product: CATSRGTGIADTQYF.

This chain uses TRBV7-3 with TRBJ2-1, with D tentatively TRBD2 (5 bases). CDR1 and CDR2 from the germline V gene are SGHTA and FQGTGA. The CDR3 is made up of 15 amino acids. The V end was cut by 1 base, the J end by 2 bases, with 9 bases between. CDR3: CASSLSAGAYNEQFF. DNA of the CDR3: TGTGCCAGCAGCTTAAGTGCCGGGGCCTACAATGAGCAGTTCTTC.

This clone was picked up one time. The chain is built from TRBV6-6 and TRBJ2-3; D is perhaps TRBD2 (6 bases). The CDR3 is 16 amino acids. The germline CDR1 and CDR2 sequences are MNHNY and SVGAGI (reference sequence). V lost 5 bases and J 6 bases, leaving 21 bases between the germline ends. This chain's CDR3 is CASSQTRAGAKDTQYF. DNA of the CDR3: TGTGCCAGCAGTCAGACTAGAGCAGGAGCTAAGGATACGCAGTATTTT.

V usage is TRBV19 and J usage is TRBJ1-2; weak D call: TRBD1 (5 bases). The V and J ends lost 7 bases and 0 bases respectively, with 18 bases between them. Germline assignment: CDR1 LNHDA and CDR2 SQIVND (reference sequence). The CDR3 extends over 16 amino acids. The CDR3, as DNA: TGTGCCAGTACCATCAACGAGGACACCTCTAACTATGGCTACACCTTC. This encodes CASTINEDTSNYGYTF.

The chain couples TRBV2 to TRBJ2-7; no clear D. V was pared by 4 bases and J by 3 bases, with 10 bases between. CDR1 SNHLY and CDR2 FYNNEI come from the germline V gene. The CDR3 covers 13 residues. For the CDR3, the DNA is TGTGCCAGCAGTGTTAACCCGAACTACGAGCAGTACTTC. Protein: CASSVNPNYEQYF.

The DNA of the CDR3 is TGTGCCAGCAGCTTGGCAGGGGCGAACACTGAAGCTTTCTTT. It specifies CASSLAGANTEAFF. The V gene is TRBV7-2, the J gene TRBJ1-1; D may be TRBD1 (6 bases). Trimming removed 3 bases at V and 1 base at J, with 9 bases between. The CDR3 length is 14 residues. Per the germline V gene, CDR1 is SGHTA and CDR2 is FQGNSA.

Only a few counts were recorded for this clone. This chain connects TRBV10-1 to TRBJ2-7; 11 positions match TRBD2. Trimming removed 5 bases from V and 6 bases from J; junction bases left unmatched: 9. This CDR3 is 15 amino acids long. CDR1 is WNHNN, CDR2 SYGVQD, per germline (reference sequence). The CDR3 nucleotides read TGCGCCAGCAGTCCTTTGGCTAGCGGGGGGTCCGAGCAGTACTTC. It translates to CASSPLASGGSEQYF.

The J gene is TRBJ2-7, the V gene TRBV15, with 11 bases lining up with TRBD1. CDR1 and CDR2 (germline): LNHNV, YYDKDF (reference sequence). V lost 2 bases, J lost 6 bases, and 9 bases stayed unmatched. The CDR3 runs to 16 residues. The DNA for the CDR3 is TGTGCCACCAGCAGACCAACGGGACAGGGGGGATTCGAGCAGTACTTC. Protein: CATSRPTGQGGFEQYF.

V gene TRBV5-1 combines with J gene TRBJ2-1; TRBD2 agrees at 7 bases. This CDR3 is 13 amino acids long. V was clipped by 6 bases and J by 7 bases; unmatched bases: 7. Per germline, CDR1 SGHRS and CDR2 YFSETQ. This chain's CDR3 is CASTDGGGNEQFF. The CDR3 DNA sequence: TGCGCCAGCACGGACGGGGGAGGGAATGAGCAGTTCTTC.

This clone showed up just once. This chain links TRBV6-5 with TRBJ2-3; TRBD2 agrees at 11 bases. V gave up 0 bases and J gave up 8 bases; unmatched junction bases: 7. CDR3 size: 16 residues. Germline-derived CDR1 and CDR2 are MNHEY and SVGAGI. CDR3 protein: CASSYSGLAGQGTQYF. The DNA for the CDR3 is TGTGCCAGCAGTTACTCTGGACTAGCGGGCCAGGGTACGCAGTATTTT.

J is TRBJ2-7 and V is TRBV7-2, with TRBD2 matching over 10 bases. The CDR3 extends over 13 amino acids. CDR1 is SGHTA, CDR2 FQGNSA, per germline. V lost 4 bases and J lost 9; bases outside the gene matches: 6. DNA of the CDR3: TGTGCCAGCAGCTCTGGGCCTAGCGGGGGGCAGTACTTC. This gives the protein CASSSGPSGGQYF.

The J gene is TRBJ2-5, the V gene TRBV9; 13 bases line up with TRBD2. V was pared by 3 bases and J by 5 bases, with 4 bases of the junction left unmatched. CDR3 length equals 15 residues. Looked up from germline, CDR1 is SGDLS and CDR2 is YYNGEE. In DNA form, the CDR3 reads TGTGCCAGCAGCGCCGGACTAGCGGGGGCGGAGACCCAGTACTTC. Translated: CASSAGLAGAETQYF.

V is TRBV10-2 and J is TRBJ1-4; tentative D call: TRBD1 (6 bases). This CDR3 comprises 14 residues. The germline CDR1 and CDR2 sequences are WSHSY and SAAADI. With 8 bases removed from V and 7 bases from J, the gap between germline ends came to 17 bases. CDR3 in DNA: TGCGCCAGCCAGACGGTACAGGGTGGTGAAAAACTGTTTTTT. Translation gives CASQTVQGGEKLFF.

The V and J genes are TRBV7-2 and TRBJ2-3, with D possibly TRBD2 on 7 matching bases. The V and J ends lost 5 bases and 5 bases respectively, with 17 bases between them. The CDR3 consists of 15 residues. From germline, CDR1 is SGHTA and CDR2 FQGNSA. CDR3 sequence: CASSTRGAGGDTQYF. The CDR3 DNA sequence: TGTGCCAGCAGCACTCGGGGGGCCGGGGGAGATACGCAGTATTTT.

V gene TRBV7-8 combines with J gene TRBJ2-3; D tentatively fits TRBD1 or TRBD2 (5 bases each). The CDR3 is 15 residues long. V was pared by 5 bases and J by 2 bases, with 14 bases between. Germline V gene data show CDR1 as SGHVS and CDR2 as FQNEAQ. CDR3 residues: CASSLGLGDTDTQYF. The CDR3 nucleotides read TGTGCCAGCAGCCTCGGACTGGGGGACACAGATACGCAGTATTTT.

The V call is TRBV7-3, the J call TRBJ2-3; 7 nucleotides match TRBD2. Germline CDR1 reads SGHTA; CDR2 reads FQGTGA. The CDR3 has 15 residues. Trimming cost V 5 bases and J 1 base; bases outside gene matches: 6. The CDR3 DNA reads as TGTGCCAGCAGCAGGACCCGGGGGGGCACAGATACGCAGTATTTT. This encodes CASSRTRGGTDTQYF.

The CDR3, as DNA: TGTGCCAGCAGCTTGAGTATCGGACAGCGCTCTGGAAACACCATATATTTT. Encoded protein: CASSLSIGQRSGNTIYF. The chain couples TRBV7-9 to TRBJ1-3; D perhaps matches TRBD1 (6 bases). Trimming removed 3 bases at V and 0 bases at J, with 15 bases between. This CDR3 is built from 17 residues. Germline V gene sequence: CDR1 SEHNR, CDR2 FQNEAQ (reference sequence).

The rearrangement uses TRBV19 and TRBJ1-1; D remains ambiguous. V was trimmed by 6 bases and J by 11 bases, leaving 22 bases between them. The CDR3 consists of 14 residues. The germline CDR1 and CDR2 sequences are LNHDA and SQIVND (reference sequence). The CDR3 protein is CASRPGPNAVRAFF. The CDR3 nucleotides are TGTGCCAGTAGACCCGGGCCCAATGCGGTAAGGGCTTTCTTT.

V gene TRBV9 combines with J gene TRBJ2-7; 8 nucleotides align to TRBD2. The CDR3 has 14 residues. Germline V lookup: CDR1 SGDLS, CDR2 YYNGEE. The V segment lost 2 bases and the J segment 6 bases; nucleotides outside the gene matches: 7. CDR3 DNA sequence: TGTGCCAGCAGCGTCGGGAGGGGGGGGATCGAGCAGTACTTC. Translating it yields CASSVGRGGIEQYF. Drawing the rest from reference TRBV9 and TRBJ2-7, the complete variable domain is DSGVTQTPKHLITATGQRVTLRCSPRSGDLSVYWYQQSLDQGLQFLIQYYNGEERAKGNILERFSAQQFPDLHSELNLSSLELGDSALYFCASSVGRGGIEQYFGPGTRLTVT.

V gene TRBV5-1 combines with J gene TRBJ2-1, with unresolved D. CDR1 SGHRS and CDR2 YFSETQ come from the germline V gene. This CDR3 comprises 13 residues. V was pared by 2 bases and J by 5 bases, with 8 bases between. CDR3 DNA sequence: TGCGCCAGCAGCTTAGTCCAGAACAATGAGCAGTTCTTC. Translation: CASSLVQNNEQFF. Complete variable domain (other parts from reference TRBV5-1 and TRBJ2-1): KAGVTQTPRYLIKTRGQQVTLSCSPISGHRSVSWYQQTPGQGLQFLFEYFSETQRNKGNFPGRFSGRQFSNSRSEMNVSTLELGDSALYLCASSLVQNNEQFFGPGTRLTVL.

The table lists this clone with a few counts. The chain links TRBV27 to TRBJ2-7, with a possible D match to TRBD1 (5 bases). This CDR3 spans 13 amino acids. Germline V gene lookup returns CDR1 MNHEY and CDR2 SMNVEV (reference sequence). The V end lost 5 bases, the J end lost 3 bases, and 11 bases lay between the germline ends. The CDR3 DNA reads as TGTGCCAGCAGTACTACAGGTCTCTACGAGCAGTACTTC. Translated, it gives CASSTTGLYEQYF.

This sequence joins TRBV27 and TRBJ2-7; possibly TRBD1 or TRBD2 for D (7 bases each). With 4 bases removed from V and 1 base from J, the gap between germline ends came to 17 bases. The CDR3 spans 16 residues. Looked up from germline, CDR1 is MNHEY and CDR2 is SMNVEV (reference sequence). The CDR3 nucleotides are TGTGCCAGCAGTTATCAGGGGGGGGCAGGATCCTACGAGCAGTACTTC. Amino acid sequence: CASSYQGGAGSYEQYF.

This clone was recorded a few times. The J gene is TRBJ1-5, the V gene TRBV5-8; D unresolved. In germline, CDR1 is SGHTS, CDR2 YDEGEE. The CDR3 sequence is 12 residues long. The V gene lost 1 base and the J gene lost 7 bases, with 6 bases spanning the gap. This chain's CDR3 is CASSLLGQPQHF. CDR3 DNA sequence: TGTGCCAGCAGCTTGTTGGGGCAGCCCCAGCATTTT.

V usage is TRBV2 and J usage is TRBJ2-1; D is unclear. The CDR3 extends over 12 amino acids. The V end lost 8 bases, the J end lost 7 bases, and 12 bases lay between the germline ends. Germline V gene sequence: CDR1 SNHLY, CDR2 FYNNEI. The CDR3, as DNA: TGTGCCAGCGGTGGGATCGGGAATGAGCAGTTCTTC. Protein: CASGGIGNEQFF. The full variable domain, rest sourced from reference TRBV2 and TRBJ2-1, is EPEVTQTPSHQVTQMGQEVILRCVPISNHLYFYWYRQILGQKVEFLVSFYNNEISEKSEIFDDQFSVERPDGSNFTLKIRSTKLEDSAMYFCASGGIGNEQFFGPGTRLTVL.